Following are 14 T cell receptor beta chains from one sample sequenced in a study of low-dose radiotherapy and immunotherapy resistance in tumors. Both TCRalpha and TCRbeta chains were reverse transcribed with V-gene-specific primers. The PCR that amplified TCRs ran for about 18 cycles, relying on a constant-region primer and a V-primer adapter. TCRdb recomputed calls from the reads with MiXCR, one row per CDR3 protein. The profile covers under 95,000 distinct CDR3 sequences, with roughly a sixth appearing a single time and 2.5% to 3.5% taken by the ten largest. The time point denotes: before trial treatment. This sample comprised PBMCs, obtained before treatment. These receptors originate from a male donor with prostate cancer.

This clonotype was found many times. This chain links TRBV30 with TRBJ2-5; no reliable D call. Germline V gene data show CDR1 as GTSNPN and CDR2 as SVGIG (reference sequence). V gave up 2 bases and J gave up 4 bases, with 8 bases separating them. This CDR3 contains 12 residues. This CDR3 is CAWSRSRETQYF. Here the CDR3 DNA reads TGTGCCTGGAGTCGGAGCCGAGAGACCCAGTACTTC.

The rearrangement joins TRBV29-1 to TRBJ2-1, with 10 bases aligning to TRBD2. The CDR3 contains 16 residues. Germline V gives CDR1 SQVTM, CDR2 ANQGSEA. V lost 5 bases, J lost 0 bases, and 7 bases stayed unmatched. CDR3 loop: CSVILAGESSYNEQFF. CDR3 nucleotides: TGCAGCGTTATTCTAGCGGGAGAGTCCTCCTACAATGAGCAGTTCTTC.

The V gene is TRBV4-1, the J gene TRBJ2-2, with 9 bases aligning to TRBD1. Germline V gives CDR1 MGHRA, CDR2 YSYEKL. The trim removed 4 bases at V and 8 bases at J, leaving 5 bases unmatched. CDR3 length: 14 residues. The CDR3, as DNA: TGCGCCAGCAGCCTGGACAGGGGCGGAGGGGAGCTGTTTTTT. This sequence encodes CASSLDRGGGELFF.

Many counts were recorded for this clonotype. The genes are TRBV20-1 and TRBJ1-3, with D possibly matching TRBD1 (5 bases). Germline CDR1 is DFQATT and CDR2 is SNEGSKA (reference sequence). This CDR3 is built from 11 residues. V was pared by 1 base and J by 8 bases, with 6 bases between. CDR3 residues: CSARAGHTIYF. As DNA, the CDR3 is TGCAGTGCTAGAGCAGGGCACACCATATATTTT.

This clonotype was counted only a few times. The gene calls are TRBV19 and TRBJ2-1, with D perhaps assigned TRBD1 or TRBD2 (6 bases each). The V and J ends lost 11 bases and 2 bases respectively, with 13 bases between them. CDR1 is LNHDA, CDR2 SQIVND, per germline (reference sequence). This CDR3 region has 13 residues. CDR3 DNA: TGTGCCTCGGCGGGGACACCCTACAATGAGCAGTTCTTC. Protein product: CASAGTPYNEQFF. The entire variable domain, with the rest obtained from reference TRBV19 and TRBJ2-1, is as follows: DGGITQSPKYLFRKEGQNVTLSCEQNLNHDAMYWYRQDPGQGLRLIYYSQIVNDFQKGDIAEGYSVSREKKESFPLTVTSAQKNPTAFYLCASAGTPYNEQFFGPGTRLTVL.

At least ten counts were recorded for this clonotype. The chain has TRBV7-8 and TRBJ2-7; 9 nucleotides agree with TRBD2. This CDR3 spans 17 amino acids. The germline V gene encodes CDR1 SGHVS and CDR2 FQNEAQ. V trimming: 5 bases; J trimming: 0 bases; junction bases outside the gene matches: 11. The CDR3 here is CASSPLAGEGLSYEQYF. DNA of the CDR3: TGTGCCAGCAGCCCCTTAGCGGGGGAGGGCCTCTCCTACGAGCAGTACTTC.

This clonotype appeared many times. The chain uses TRBV9 and TRBJ2-7; D possibly uses TRBD1 or TRBD2 (5 bases each). Trimming took 2 bases from V and 0 from J, leaving 12 bases between them. Germline loops: CDR1 SGDLS, CDR2 YYNGEE. CDR3 length: 15 residues. This chain's CDR3 is CASSVEFGGSYEQYF. CDR3 sequence (DNA): TGTGCCAGCAGCGTGGAGTTTGGGGGCTCCTACGAGCAGTACTTC.

This chain links TRBV6-1 with TRBJ2-1, with D unresolved. This CDR3 has 14 residues. The V gene lost 6 bases and the J gene lost 5 bases, with 14 bases spanning the gap. Germline loops: CDR1 MNHNS, CDR2 SASEGT. The CDR3 region has the DNA TGTGCCAGCAGCCGGTTTATAGATAACAATGAGCAGTTCTTC. Its translation is CASSRFIDNNEQFF.

This clonotype appeared many times. The chain couples TRBV25-1 to TRBJ2-7, with a possible D match to TRBD1 (7 bases). Germline CDR1 is MGHDK and CDR2 is SYGVNS. Trimming left V 1 base short and J 2 bases short, with 15 bases between. CDR3 length equals 16 residues. The CDR3 sequence is CASSESEGAAPYEQYF. The CDR3 DNA reads TGTGCCAGCAGTGAATCGGAGGGGGCTGCCCCCTACGAGCAGTACTTC.

The chain combines TRBV29-1 with TRBJ2-1; 13 bases agree with TRBD2. Germline trimming cut 8 bases from V and 7 bases from J; bases unmatched to any gene: 11. The germline V gene has CDR1 SQVTM and CDR2 ANQGSEA. The CDR3 totals 15 residues. CDR3 in amino acids: CSTTGTSGVKNEQFF. DNA for the CDR3: TGCAGCACCACCGGGACTAGCGGGGTTAAAAATGAGCAGTTCTTC.

A note on this clonotype: This may arise from a read error, as a much more abundant clone is one base away. This chain links TRBV7-9 with TRBJ1-4, with TRBD1 matching over 11 bases. The length of the CDR3 is 15 residues. CDR1 SEHNR and CDR2 FQNEAQ come from the germline V gene (reference sequence). The V gene end was trimmed by 6 bases and the J gene end by 5 bases; junction bases not matched to a gene: 5. CDR3: CASRPRTGGNEKLFF. CDR3 nucleotides: TGTGCCAGCAGGCCGCGGACAGGGGGCAATGAAAAACTGTTTTTT.

DNA for the CDR3: TGTGCCAGCTCACCACCCGAAGGGGGCCTCTACGAGCAGTACTTC. Its protein product is CASSPPEGGLYEQYF. This chain connects TRBV18 to TRBJ2-7; 7 nucleotides align to TRBD1. The CDR3 spans 15 residues. The J segment lost 3 bases and the V segment lost 0 bases, leaving 5 bases of the junction unmatched. Germline lookup yields CDR1 KGHSH and CDR2 LQKENI.

This clonotype was seen at least ten times. The rearrangement uses TRBV6-5 and TRBJ2-2; unclear D gene. V lost 7 bases, J lost 8 bases, and 14 bases lay in between. Germline assignment: CDR1 MNHEY and CDR2 SVGAGI. The CDR3 runs 13 residues. The CDR3 DNA sequence: TGTGCCAGCAAAGGTCCGAGCCCGGGGGAGCTGTTTTTT. Encoded protein: CASKGPSPGELFF.

This clonotype was counted ten times or more. The gene calls are TRBV20-1 and TRBJ1-6; a possible D gene is TRBD1 (6 bases). The CDR3 covers 16 residues. Germline assignment: CDR1 DFQATT and CDR2 SNEGSKA (reference sequence). Trimming took 4 bases from V and 9 from J, leaving 22 bases between them. The CDR3 coding sequence is TGCAGTGCTACATTTGGGGGGGGGCGTATTGTTTCACCCCTCCACTTT. Translated: CSATFGGGRIVSPLHF.